This T cell receptor beta chain was sequenced in a study of T-cell reconstitution after alpha-beta-depleted transplantation in children. Unique molecular identifiers were built into the TCRbeta library. One entry per CDR3 protein results from TCRdb running MiXCR on the PCR reads. Of some 200,000 distinct CDR3 sequences detected, just over 14% appear once; the ten largest clones hold approximately 13%. The CDR3 has 15 amino acids. CDR1 is SGHVS and CDR2 is FQNEAQ in the germline V gene. Unmatched junction bases numbered 12, after V lost 5 bases and J lost 6 bases. This clonotype appeared a few times. The chain links TRBV7-8 to TRBJ1-2; 7 bases fit TRBD1. The TCR originated in a human donor who donated a stem cell graft to a child with acute lymphoblastic leukemia. The sample consisted of PBMCs from the stem cell graft donor, taken from the stem cell graft. DNA of the CDR3: TGTGCCAGCAGCCCCCCCCGACAGGGTTTGCATGGCTACACCTTC. Encoded protein: CASSPPRQGLHGYTF.